The next 15 T cell receptor beta chains were all read from a single sample in a study of identifying expanded T cells in peripheral blood. Here immunoSEQ multiplex PCR was the method, and the copy in TCRdb shows in-frame clones only, minus some. The sample carries some 99,000 clones, around 90% recorded once. The specimen sequenced was blood. These receptors originate from a person aged 18 to 70 in good health.

This chain uses TRBV19 with TRBJ2-2; possible D gene TRBD1, 6 bases. V gave up 5 bases and J gave up 4 bases, with 11 bases separating them. This CDR3 has 14 residues. The V gene's germline CDR1 is LNHDA and CDR2 SQIVND (reference sequence). The CDR3 protein is CASSVQGSTGELFF. As DNA, the CDR3 is TGTGCCAGTAGTGTACAGGGATCCACCGGGGAGCTGTTTTTT.

The chain joins TRBV11-3 to TRBJ2-1; no reliable D call. Deletions cut 1 base from V and 8 bases from J, with 3 bases between. The CDR3 consists of 11 residues. CDR1 SGHNT and CDR2 YENEEA come from the germline V gene. The CDR3 bases are TGTGCCAGCAGCTTAGTGGATGAGCAGTTCTTC. Amino acids: CASSLVDEQFF.

The chain combines TRBV2 with TRBJ1-3; maybe TRBD1 (6 bases). CDR3 size: 16 residues. CDR1 SNHLY and CDR2 FYNNEI come from the germline V gene. Trimming took 5 bases from V and 0 from J, leaving 14 bases between them. The CDR3 reads CASSTARTDSGNTIYF. DNA of the CDR3: TGTGCCAGCAGTACCGCCCGGACAGACTCTGGAAACACCATATATTTT.

The chain uses TRBV18 and TRBJ1-1; D is unresolved. V was pared by 2 bases and J by 4 bases, with 11 bases between. The CDR3 covers 14 residues. CDR1 and CDR2 (germline): KGHSH, LQKENI. CDR3 amino acids: CASSPGQLSTEAFF. CDR3 bases: TGTGCCAGCTCACCAGGGCAGTTGAGCACTGAAGCTTTCTTT.

The chain employs TRBV18 and TRBJ2-3; D gene uncertain. The CDR3 runs to 15 residues. The germline V and J ends were trimmed by 0 bases and 0 bases, with 7 bases remaining between them. Germline-derived CDR1 and CDR2 are KGHSH and LQKENI. CDR3 coding DNA: TGTGCCAGCTCACCACCGCAGCCTAGCACAGATACGCAGTATTTT. Translation gives CASSPPQPSTDTQYF.

A single count supports this clone. The chain joins TRBV6-6 to TRBJ1-5, with 7 bases fitting TRBD1. Trimming at V came to 0 bases and at J to 3 bases, leaving 5 bases not matched to a gene. The germline CDR1 and CDR2 sequences are MNHNY and SVGAGI (reference sequence). This CDR3 contains 16 residues. This chain's CDR3 is CASSYSGTAYNQPQHF. DNA for the CDR3: TGTGCCAGCAGTTACTCCGGGACAGCGTACAATCAGCCCCAGCATTTT.

The chain is built from TRBV5-1 and TRBJ2-2, with no clear D. The ends were cut back, 0 bases at V and 7 bases at J, with 10 bases in the middle. In germline, CDR1 is SGHRS, CDR2 YFSETQ. The CDR3 length is 14 residues. The CDR3 DNA follows: TGCGCCAGCAGCTTGGGCAGTTACGGCGGGGAGCTGTTTTTT. This encodes CASSLGSYGGELFF.

This clone appeared a few times. The rearrangement links TRBV6-1 to TRBJ1-1; no definite D call. Germline-derived CDR1 and CDR2 are MNHNS and SASEGT. This CDR3 is built from 11 residues. V gave up 7 bases and J gave up 1 base, with 4 bases separating them. The DNA of the CDR3 is TGTGCCAGCATTGGGAACACTGAAGCTTTCTTT. Protein sequence: CASIGNTEAFF.

The rearrangement links TRBV28 to TRBJ2-7; perhaps TRBD2 as D (6 bases). The CDR3 is 15 amino acids. Germline V gene sequence: CDR1 MDHEN, CDR2 SYDVKM. Trimming removed 6 bases from V and 3 bases from J, with 18 bases in between. CDR3 sequence: CASSRPVSGFYEQYF. The CDR3 DNA reads as TGTGCCAGCAGCCGCCCGGTTAGCGGATTCTACGAGCAGTACTTC.

The chain carries TRBV10-3 and TRBJ2-5, with no clear D. The CDR3 length is 13 residues. V lost 2 bases and J 3 bases, leaving 7 bases between the germline ends. Per germline, CDR1 ENHRY and CDR2 SYGVKD. The CDR3 loop reads CAISERSKETQYF. The CDR3 nucleotides read TGTGCCATCAGTGAGCGCAGCAAAGAGACCCAGTACTTC.

As DNA, the CDR3 is TGTGCCAGCTCACCACGAAAGGACGATGGCTACACCTTC. As protein: CASSPRKDDGYTF. V is TRBV18 and J is TRBJ1-2; D not resolved. CDR1 is KGHSH, CDR2 LQKENI, per germline. Trimming left V 1 base short and J 6 bases short, with 9 bases between. The CDR3 covers 13 residues. Looking up the rest from reference TRBV18 and TRBJ1-2 gives the full variable domain: NAGVMQNPRHLVRRRGQEARLRCSPMKGHSHVYWYRQLPEEGLKFMVYLQKENIIDESGMPKERFSAEFPKEGPSILRIQQVVRGDSAAYFCASSPRKDDGYTFGSGTRLTVV.

This clone was seen once. The rearrangement links TRBV4-1 to TRBJ2-7, with 14 bases aligning to TRBD2. Germline values: CDR1 MGHRA, CDR2 YSYEKL. V gave up 0 bases and J gave up 3 bases; unmatched junction bases: 4. The CDR3 has 17 amino acids. The CDR3 sequence: CASSQDRGTSGSYEQYF. CDR3 nucleotide sequence: TGCGCCAGCAGCCAAGATAGAGGGACTAGCGGGAGCTACGAGCAGTACTTC.

In regard to this clone: The sample carries other DNA sequences with the same CDR3. The CDR3 loop is CASSYGFVSSYNEQFF. The DNA of the CDR3 is TGTGCCAGCAGTTACGGTTTCGTAAGCTCCTACAATGAGCAGTTCTTC. The chain has TRBV6-5 and TRBJ2-1; D is undetermined. Per germline, CDR1 MNHEY and CDR2 SVGAGI. Trimming pared 2 bases from V and 0 bases from J, leaving 11 bases between. This CDR3 spans 16 amino acids.

The CDR3 loop is CAWRIRASLLETQYF. The CDR3 nucleotides read TGTGCCTGGAGGATCCGGGCTAGCTTATTAGAGACCCAGTACTTC. The rearrangement uses TRBV30 and TRBJ2-5; maybe TRBD2 (5 bases). Trimming stripped 3 bases from V and 4 bases from J, with 18 bases between. This CDR3 contains 15 residues. CDR1 is GTSNPN and CDR2 is SVGIG in the germline V gene (reference sequence). The full variable domain, its missing parts supplied by reference TRBV30 and TRBJ2-5, is SQTIHQWPATLVQPVGSPLSLECTVEGTSNPNLYWYRQAAGRGLQLLFYSVGIGQISSEVPQNLSASRPQDRQFILSSKKLLLSDSGFYLCAWRIRASLLETQYFGPGTRLLVL.

The J gene is TRBJ2-7, the V gene TRBV7-9; no clear D. The CDR3 contains 15 residues. V shed 0 bases and J shed 5 bases, with 14 bases lying between them. Germline CDR1 SEHNR, CDR2 FQNEAQ (reference sequence). The chain's CDR3 is CASSLAGWLNHEQYF. In nucleotides, the CDR3 is TGTGCCAGCAGCTTAGCGGGCTGGCTGAACCACGAGCAGTACTTC.